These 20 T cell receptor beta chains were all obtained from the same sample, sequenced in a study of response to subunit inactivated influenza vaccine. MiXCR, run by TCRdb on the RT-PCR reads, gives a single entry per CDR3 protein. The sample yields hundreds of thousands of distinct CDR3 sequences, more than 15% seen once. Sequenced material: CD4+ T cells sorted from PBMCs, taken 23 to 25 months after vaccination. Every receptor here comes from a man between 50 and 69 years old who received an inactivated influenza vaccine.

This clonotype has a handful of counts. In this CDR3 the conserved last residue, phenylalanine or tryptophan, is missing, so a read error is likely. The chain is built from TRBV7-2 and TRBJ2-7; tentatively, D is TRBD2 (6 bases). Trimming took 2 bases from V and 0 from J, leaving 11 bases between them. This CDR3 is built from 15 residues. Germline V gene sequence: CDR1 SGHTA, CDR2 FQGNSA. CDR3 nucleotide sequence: TGTGCCAGCAGCTTAAACCCCGGGAGCTCCTACGAGCAGTACCTC. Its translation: CASSLNPGSSYEQYL.

CDR3 residues: CATSDPSGWPQHF. CDR3 DNA sequence: TGTGCCACCAGCGATCCATCGGGGTGGCCCCAGCATTTT. The J gene is TRBJ1-5, the V gene TRBV24-1; D call uncertain. The CDR3 spans 13 residues. Trimming removed 7 bases at V and 9 bases at J, with 15 bases between. CDR1 and CDR2 (germline): KGHDR, SFDVKD.

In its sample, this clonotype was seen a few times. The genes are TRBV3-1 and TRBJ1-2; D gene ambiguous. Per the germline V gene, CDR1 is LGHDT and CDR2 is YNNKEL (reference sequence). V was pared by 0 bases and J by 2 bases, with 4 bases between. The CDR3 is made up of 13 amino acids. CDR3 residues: CASSQDVNYGYTF. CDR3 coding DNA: TGTGCCAGCAGCCAAGATGTCAACTATGGCTACACCTTC.

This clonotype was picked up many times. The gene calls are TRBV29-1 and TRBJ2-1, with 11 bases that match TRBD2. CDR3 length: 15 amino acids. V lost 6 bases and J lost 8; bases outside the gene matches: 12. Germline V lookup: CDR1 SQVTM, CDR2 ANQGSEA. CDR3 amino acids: CSVDILAGVKDEQFF. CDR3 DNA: TGCAGCGTGGACATACTAGCGGGGGTGAAGGATGAGCAGTTCTTC.

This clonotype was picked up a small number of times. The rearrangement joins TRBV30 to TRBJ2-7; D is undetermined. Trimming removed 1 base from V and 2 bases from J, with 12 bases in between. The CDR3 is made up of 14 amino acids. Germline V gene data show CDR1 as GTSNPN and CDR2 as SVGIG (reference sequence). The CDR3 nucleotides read TGTGCCTGGAGTGGCGAGGCGTTAACCTACGAGCAGTACTTC. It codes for CAWSGEALTYEQYF.

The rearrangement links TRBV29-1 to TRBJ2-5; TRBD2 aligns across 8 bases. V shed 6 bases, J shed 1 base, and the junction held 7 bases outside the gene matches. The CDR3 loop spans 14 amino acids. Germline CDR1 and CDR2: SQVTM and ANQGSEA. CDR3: CSVVAGSSQETQYF. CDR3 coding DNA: TGCAGCGTCGTAGCGGGGAGTTCCCAAGAGACCCAGTACTTC. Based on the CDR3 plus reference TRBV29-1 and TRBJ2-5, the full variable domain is SAVISQKPSRDICQRGTSLTIQCQVDSQVTMMFWYRQQPGQSLTLIATANQGSEATYESGFVIDKFPISRPNLTFSTLTVSNMSPEDSSIYLCSVVAGSSQETQYFGPGTRLLVL.

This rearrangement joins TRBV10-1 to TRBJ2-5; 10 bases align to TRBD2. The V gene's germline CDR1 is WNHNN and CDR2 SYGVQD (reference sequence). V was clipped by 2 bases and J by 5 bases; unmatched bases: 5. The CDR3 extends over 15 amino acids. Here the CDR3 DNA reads TGCGCCAGCAGTGAGCAGCGGGGGGGCTCCGAGACCCAGTACTTC. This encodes CASSEQRGGSETQYF.

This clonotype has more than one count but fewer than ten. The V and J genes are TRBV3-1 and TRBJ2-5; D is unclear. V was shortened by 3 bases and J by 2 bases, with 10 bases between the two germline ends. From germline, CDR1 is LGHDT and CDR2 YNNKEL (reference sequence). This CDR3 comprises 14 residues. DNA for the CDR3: TGTGCCAGCAGCCATCGCATTAGTCAAGAGACCCAGTACTTC. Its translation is CASSHRISQETQYF.

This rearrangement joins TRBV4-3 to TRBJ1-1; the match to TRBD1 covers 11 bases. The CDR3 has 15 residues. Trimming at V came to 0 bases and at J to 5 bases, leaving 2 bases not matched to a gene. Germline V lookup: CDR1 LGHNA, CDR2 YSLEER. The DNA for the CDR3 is TGCGCCAGCAGCCAAGAGGGACAGGGGGTGACTGAAGCTTTCTTT. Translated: CASSQEGQGVTEAFF.

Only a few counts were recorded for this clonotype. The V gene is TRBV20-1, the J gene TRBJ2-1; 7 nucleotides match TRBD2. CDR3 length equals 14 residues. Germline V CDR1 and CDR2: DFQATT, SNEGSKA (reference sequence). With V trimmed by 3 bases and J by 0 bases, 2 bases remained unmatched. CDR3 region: CSASGGSSYNEQFF. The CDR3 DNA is TGCAGTGCTAGCGGGGGGAGCTCCTACAATGAGCAGTTCTTC.

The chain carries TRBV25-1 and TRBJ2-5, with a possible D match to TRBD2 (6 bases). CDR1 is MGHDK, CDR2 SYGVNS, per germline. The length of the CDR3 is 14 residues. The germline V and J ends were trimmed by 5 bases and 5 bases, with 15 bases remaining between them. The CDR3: CASSRPGLAETQYF. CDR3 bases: TGTGCCAGCAGTCGACCGGGACTGGCCGAGACCCAGTACTTC.

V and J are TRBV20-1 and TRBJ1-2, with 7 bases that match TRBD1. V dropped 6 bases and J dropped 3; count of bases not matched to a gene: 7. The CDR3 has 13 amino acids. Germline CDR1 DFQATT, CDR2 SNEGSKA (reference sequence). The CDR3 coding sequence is TGCAGTGCGGTAACAGGGGCGGACTATGGCTACACCTTC. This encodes CSAVTGADYGYTF.

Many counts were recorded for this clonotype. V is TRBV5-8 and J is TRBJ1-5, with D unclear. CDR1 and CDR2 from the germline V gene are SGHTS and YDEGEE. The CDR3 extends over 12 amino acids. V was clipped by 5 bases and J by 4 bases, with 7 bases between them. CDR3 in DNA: TGTGCCAGCAGTCCCTTTAATCAGCCCCAGCATTTT. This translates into CASSPFNQPQHF. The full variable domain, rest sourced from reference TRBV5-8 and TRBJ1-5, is EAGVTQSPTHLIKTRGQQATLRCSPISGHTSVYWYQQALGLGLQFLLWYDEGEERNRGNFPPRFSGRQFPNYSSELNVNALELEDSALYLCASSPFNQPQHFGDGTRLSIL.

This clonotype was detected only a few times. CDR3 region: CASSEKFGQKETQYF. The CDR3, as DNA: TGTGCCAGCAGTGAAAAGTTTGGCCAGAAAGAGACCCAGTACTTC. The rearrangement uses TRBV6-1 and TRBJ2-5, with unresolved D. This CDR3 is 15 amino acids long. CDR1 is MNHNS, CDR2 SASEGT, per germline. Trimming took 2 bases from V and 3 from J, leaving 13 bases between them.

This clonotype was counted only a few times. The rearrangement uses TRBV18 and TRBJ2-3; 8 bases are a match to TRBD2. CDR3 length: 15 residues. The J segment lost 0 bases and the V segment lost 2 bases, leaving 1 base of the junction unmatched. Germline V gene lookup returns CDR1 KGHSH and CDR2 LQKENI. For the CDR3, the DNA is TGTGCCAGCTCACCAAAGCGGGAGAGCACAGATACGCAGTATTTT. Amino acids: CASSPKRESTDTQYF.

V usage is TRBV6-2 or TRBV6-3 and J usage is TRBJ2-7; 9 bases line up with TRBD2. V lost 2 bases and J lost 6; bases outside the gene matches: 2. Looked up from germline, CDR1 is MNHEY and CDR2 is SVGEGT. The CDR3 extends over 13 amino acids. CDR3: CASSYKRGVEQYF. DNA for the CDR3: TGTGCCAGCAGTTACAAGCGGGGGGTCGAGCAGTACTTC.

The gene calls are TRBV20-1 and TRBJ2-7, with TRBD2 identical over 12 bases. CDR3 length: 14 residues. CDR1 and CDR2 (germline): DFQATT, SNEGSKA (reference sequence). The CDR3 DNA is TGCAGCCCCCATGGACTAGCGGGGTCCTACGAGCAGTACTTC. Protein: CSPHGLAGSYEQYF.

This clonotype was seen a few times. The CDR3 loop reads CASSSAQGGETQYF. The CDR3 region has the DNA TGCGCCAGCAGCTCCGCCCAGGGAGGGGAGACCCAGTACTTC. The V gene is TRBV5-1, the J gene TRBJ2-5; TRBD2 matches 7 bases. CDR3 length: 14 amino acids. J was trimmed by 5 bases and V by 3 bases; bases with no gene match: 7. The germline V gene encodes CDR1 SGHRS and CDR2 YFSETQ. The whole variable domain, filled in from reference TRBV5-1 and TRBJ2-5, reads KAGVTQTPRYLIKTRGQQVTLSCSPISGHRSVSWYQQTPGQGLQFLFEYFSETQRNKGNFPGRFSGRQFSNSRSEMNVSTLELGDSALYLCASSSAQGGETQYFGPGTRLLVL.

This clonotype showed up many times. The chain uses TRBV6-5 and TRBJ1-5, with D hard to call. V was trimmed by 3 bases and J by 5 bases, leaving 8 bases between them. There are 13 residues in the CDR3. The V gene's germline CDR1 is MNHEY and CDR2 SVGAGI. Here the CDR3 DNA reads TGTGCCAGCAGTTATCGGAGAGATCAGCCCCAGCATTTT. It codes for CASSYRRDQPQHF.

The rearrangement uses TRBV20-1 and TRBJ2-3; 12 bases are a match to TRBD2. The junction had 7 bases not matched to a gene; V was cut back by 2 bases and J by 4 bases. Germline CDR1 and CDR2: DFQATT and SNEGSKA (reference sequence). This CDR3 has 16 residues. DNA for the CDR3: TGCAGTGCTAGAACTAGACTAGCGGGAGATCCAGATACGCAGTATTTT. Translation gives CSARTRLAGDPDTQYF.